This paragraph covers one T cell receptor (beta chain) sequence. These data are taken from a study of T cell responses to AZD1222 COVID-19 vaccine. With 4 bases removed from V and 11 bases from J, the gap between germline ends came to 9 bases. Germline V gene sequence: CDR1 ENHRY, CDR2 SYGVKD. There are 11 residues in the CDR3. TCRdb's table, derived via immunoSEQ multiplex PCR, lists solely in-frame clones and lacks some. The sample has 90,000 to 150,000 clones, about 90% seen once; the top ten hold almost 5.5%. V is TRBV10-3 and J is TRBJ1-5, with D possibly matching TRBD1 (6 bases). This sequence was found in an adult in good health. Material: peripheral blood, obtained on day 0 of AZD1222 vaccination. CDR3 region: CAISGDTAQHF. Here the CDR3 DNA reads TGTGCCATCAGTGGGGACACGGCCCAGCATTTT.